This T cell receptor (beta chain) derives from a study of T cell responses to AZD1222 COVID-19 vaccine. Whole-study findings and limits: Within unmutated variant regions lay the reported targets of nearly half of spike-specific TCRs.

Germline CDR1 is LNHDA and CDR2 is SQIVND (reference sequence). The CDR3 is 15 residues long. V lost 7 bases and J lost 0, with 13 bases in between. Method: immunoSEQ multiplex PCR; TCRdb's copy keeps in-frame clones and lacks some. The profile covers 140,000 to 150,000 clones, with roughly 90% appearing a single time and about 3.5% taken by the ten largest. About this clone itself: The antigen is unknown.

The origin of this receptor is an adult who received the AZD1222 COVID-19 vaccine. The chain carries TRBV19 and TRBJ2-4; D tentatively reads TRBD1 or TRBD2 (6 bases each). The source material was peripheral blood, sampled 28 days after the second AZD1222 dose. The CDR3 sequence: CASTSRGAAKNIQYF. The CDR3 region has the DNA TGTGCCAGTACCTCAAGGGGGGCAGCCAAAAACATTCAGTACTTC.